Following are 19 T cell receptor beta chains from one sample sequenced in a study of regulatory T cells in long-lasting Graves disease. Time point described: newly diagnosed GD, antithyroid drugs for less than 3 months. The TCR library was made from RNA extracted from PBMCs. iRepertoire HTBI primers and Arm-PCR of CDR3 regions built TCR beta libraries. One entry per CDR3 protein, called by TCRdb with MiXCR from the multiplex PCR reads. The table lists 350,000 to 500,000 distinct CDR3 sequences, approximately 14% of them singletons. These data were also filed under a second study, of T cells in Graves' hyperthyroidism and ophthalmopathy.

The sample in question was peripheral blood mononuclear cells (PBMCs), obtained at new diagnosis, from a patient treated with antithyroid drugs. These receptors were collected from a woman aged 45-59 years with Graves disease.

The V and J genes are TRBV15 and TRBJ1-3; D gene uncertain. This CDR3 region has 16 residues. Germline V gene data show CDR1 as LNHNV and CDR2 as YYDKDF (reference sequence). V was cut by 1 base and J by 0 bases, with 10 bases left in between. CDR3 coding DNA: TGTGCCACCAGCAGAGCCGGACGGACCTCTGGAAACACCATATATTTT. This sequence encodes CATSRAGRTSGNTIYF.

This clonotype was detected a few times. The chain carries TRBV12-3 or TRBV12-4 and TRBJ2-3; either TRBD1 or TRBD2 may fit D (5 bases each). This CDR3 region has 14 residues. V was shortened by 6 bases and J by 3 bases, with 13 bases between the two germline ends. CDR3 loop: CASRGDSLTDTQYF. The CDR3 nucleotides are TGTGCCAGCAGGGGGGATAGCCTTACAGATACGCAGTATTTT.

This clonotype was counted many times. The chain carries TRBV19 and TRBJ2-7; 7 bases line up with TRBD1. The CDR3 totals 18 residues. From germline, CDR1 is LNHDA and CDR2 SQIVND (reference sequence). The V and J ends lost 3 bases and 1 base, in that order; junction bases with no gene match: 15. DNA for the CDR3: TGTGCCAGTAGTATCGGGTCGGGGACAGAATCGCCATCCTACGAGCAGTACTTC. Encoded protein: CASSIGSGTESPSYEQYF.

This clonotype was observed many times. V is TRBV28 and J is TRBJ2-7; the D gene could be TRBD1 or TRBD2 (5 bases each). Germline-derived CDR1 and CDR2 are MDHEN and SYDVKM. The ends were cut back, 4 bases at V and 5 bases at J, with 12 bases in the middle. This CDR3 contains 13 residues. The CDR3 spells CASSSGTPHEQYF. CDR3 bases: TGTGCCAGCAGTTCCGGGACCCCCCACGAGCAGTACTTC.

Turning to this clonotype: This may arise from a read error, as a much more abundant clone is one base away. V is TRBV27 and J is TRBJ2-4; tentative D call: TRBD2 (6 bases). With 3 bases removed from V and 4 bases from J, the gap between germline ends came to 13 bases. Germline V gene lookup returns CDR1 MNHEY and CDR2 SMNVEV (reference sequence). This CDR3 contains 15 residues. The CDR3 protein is CASSFAGGRKNIQYF. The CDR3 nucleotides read TGTGCCAGCAGTTTTGCCGGGGGTCGGAAAAACATTCAGTACTTC.

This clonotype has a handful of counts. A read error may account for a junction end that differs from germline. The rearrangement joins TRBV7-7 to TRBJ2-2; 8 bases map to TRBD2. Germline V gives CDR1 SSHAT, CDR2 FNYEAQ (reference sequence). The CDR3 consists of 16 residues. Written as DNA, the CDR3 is TGTGCTAGCAGCTTGGTAGCGGGGAGTTACACCGGGGAGCTGTTTTTT. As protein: CASSLVAGSYTGELFF.

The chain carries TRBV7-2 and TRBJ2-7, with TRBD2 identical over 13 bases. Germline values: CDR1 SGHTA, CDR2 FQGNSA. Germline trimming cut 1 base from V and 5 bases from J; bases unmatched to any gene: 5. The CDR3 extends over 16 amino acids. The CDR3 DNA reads TGTGCCAGCAGCTTAGGAGGACTAGCGGGAGTTGACGAGCAGTACTTC. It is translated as CASSLGGLAGVDEQYF. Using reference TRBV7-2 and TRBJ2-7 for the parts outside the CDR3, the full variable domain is GAGVSQSPSNKVTEKGKDVELRCDPISGHTALYWYRQSLGQGLEFLIYFQGNSAPDKSGLPSDRFSAERTGGSVSTLTIQRTQQEDSAVYLCASSLGGLAGVDEQYFGPGTRLTVT.

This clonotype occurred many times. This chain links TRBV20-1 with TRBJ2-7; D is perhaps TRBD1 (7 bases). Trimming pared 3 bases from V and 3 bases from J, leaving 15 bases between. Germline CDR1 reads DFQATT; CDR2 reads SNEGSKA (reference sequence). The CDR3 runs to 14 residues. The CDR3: CSARRQGGGYEQYF. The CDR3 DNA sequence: TGCAGTGCTAGGCGACAGGGAGGCGGCTACGAGCAGTACTTC.

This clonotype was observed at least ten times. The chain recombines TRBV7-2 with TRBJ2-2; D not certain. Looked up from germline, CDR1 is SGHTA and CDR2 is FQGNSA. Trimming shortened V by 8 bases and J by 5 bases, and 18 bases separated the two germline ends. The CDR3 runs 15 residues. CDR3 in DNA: TGTGCCAGCCAACGTCTAGAATTTGGTACCGGGGAGCTGTTTTTT. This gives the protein CASQRLEFGTGELFF.

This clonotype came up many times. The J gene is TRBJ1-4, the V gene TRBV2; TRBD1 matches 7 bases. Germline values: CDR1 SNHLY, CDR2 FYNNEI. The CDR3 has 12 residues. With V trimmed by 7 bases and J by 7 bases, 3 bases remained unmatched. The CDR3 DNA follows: TGTGCCAGCAACAGGGGTGGTGAAAAACTGTTTTTT. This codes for CASNRGGEKLFF.

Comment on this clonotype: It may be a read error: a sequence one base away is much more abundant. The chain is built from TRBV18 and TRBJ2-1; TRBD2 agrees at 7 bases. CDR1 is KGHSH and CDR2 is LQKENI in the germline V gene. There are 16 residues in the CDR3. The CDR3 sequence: CASSVTSRSSYNERFF. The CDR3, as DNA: TGTGCCAGCTCCGTGACTAGCAGAAGCTCCTACAATGAGCGGTTCTTC.

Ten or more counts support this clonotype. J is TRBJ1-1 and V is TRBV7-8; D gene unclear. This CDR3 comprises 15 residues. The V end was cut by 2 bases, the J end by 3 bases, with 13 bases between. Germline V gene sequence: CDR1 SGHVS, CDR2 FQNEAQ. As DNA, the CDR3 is TGTGCCAGCAGCTTAAAGCGGGTGGACGACACTGAAGCTTTCTTT. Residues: CASSLKRVDDTEAFF. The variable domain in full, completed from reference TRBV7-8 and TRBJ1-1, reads GAGVSQSPRYKVAKRGQDVALRCDPISGHVSLFWYQQALGQGPEFLTYFQNEAQLDKSGLPSDRFFAERPEGSVSTLKIQRTQQEDSAVYLCASSLKRVDDTEAFFGQGTRLTVV.

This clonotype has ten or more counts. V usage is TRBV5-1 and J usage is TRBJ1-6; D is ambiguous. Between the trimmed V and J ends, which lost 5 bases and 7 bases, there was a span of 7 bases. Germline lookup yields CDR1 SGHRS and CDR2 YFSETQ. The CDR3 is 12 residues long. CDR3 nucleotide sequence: TGCGCCAGCAGAGTTTCGAATTCACCCCTCCACTTT. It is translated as CASRVSNSPLHF. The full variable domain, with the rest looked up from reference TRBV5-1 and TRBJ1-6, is KAGVTQTPRYLIKTRGQQVTLSCSPISGHRSVSWYQQTPGQGLQFLFEYFSETQRNKGNFPGRFSGRQFSNSRSEMNVSTLELGDSALYLCASRVSNSPLHFGNGTRLTVT.

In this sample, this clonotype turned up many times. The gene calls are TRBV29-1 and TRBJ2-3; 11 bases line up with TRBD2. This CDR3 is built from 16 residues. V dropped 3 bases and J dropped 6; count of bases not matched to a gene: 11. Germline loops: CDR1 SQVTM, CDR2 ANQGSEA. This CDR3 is CSVETLAGEVMDTQYF. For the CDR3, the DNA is TGCAGCGTTGAGACACTAGCGGGAGAGGTGATGGATACGCAGTATTTT.

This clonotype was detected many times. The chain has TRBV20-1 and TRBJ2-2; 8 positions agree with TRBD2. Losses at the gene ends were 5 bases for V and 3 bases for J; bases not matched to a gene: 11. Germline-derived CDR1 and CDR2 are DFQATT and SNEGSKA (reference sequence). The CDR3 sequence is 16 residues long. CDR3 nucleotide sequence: TGCAGTGCTGTGAGACTAGCGCCGGAGGACACCGGGGAGCTGTTTTTT. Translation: CSAVRLAPEDTGELFF.

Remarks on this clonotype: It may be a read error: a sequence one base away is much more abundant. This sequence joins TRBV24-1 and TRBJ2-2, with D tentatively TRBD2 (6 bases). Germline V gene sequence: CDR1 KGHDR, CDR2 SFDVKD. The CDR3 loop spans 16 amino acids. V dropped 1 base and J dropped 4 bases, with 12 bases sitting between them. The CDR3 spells CATSDLSGVATGELFF. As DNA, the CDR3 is TGTGCCACCAGTGATTTATCGGGAGTGGCCACCGGGGAGCTGTTTTTT.

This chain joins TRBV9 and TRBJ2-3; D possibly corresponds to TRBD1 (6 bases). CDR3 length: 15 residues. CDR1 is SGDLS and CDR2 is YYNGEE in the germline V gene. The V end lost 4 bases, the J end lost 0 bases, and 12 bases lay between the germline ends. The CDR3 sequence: CASSSKGDSTDTQYF. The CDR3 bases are TGTGCCAGCAGCTCGAAGGGGGACAGCACAGATACGCAGTATTTT.

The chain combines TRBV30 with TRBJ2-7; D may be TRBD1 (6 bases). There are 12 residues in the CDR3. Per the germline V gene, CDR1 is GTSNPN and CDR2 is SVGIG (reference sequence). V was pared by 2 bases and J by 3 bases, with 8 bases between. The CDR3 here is CAWSPTGYEQYF. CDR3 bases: TGTGCCTGGAGTCCGACAGGCTACGAGCAGTACTTC. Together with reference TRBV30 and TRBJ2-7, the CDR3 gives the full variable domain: SQTIHQWPATLVQPVGSPLSLECTVEGTSNPNLYWYRQAAGRGLQLLFYSVGIGQISSEVPQNLSASRPQDRQFILSSKKLLLSDSGFYLCAWSPTGYEQYFGPGTRLTVT.

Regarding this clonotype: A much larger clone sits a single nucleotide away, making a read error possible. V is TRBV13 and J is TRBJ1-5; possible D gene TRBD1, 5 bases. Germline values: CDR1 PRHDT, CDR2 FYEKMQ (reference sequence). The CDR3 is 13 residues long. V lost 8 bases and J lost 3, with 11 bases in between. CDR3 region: CASGQGPNQPQHF. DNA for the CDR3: TGTGCCAGCGGTCAGGGACCCAATCAGCCCCAGCATTTT. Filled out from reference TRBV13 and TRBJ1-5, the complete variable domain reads AAGVIQSPRHLIKEKRETATLKCYPIPRHDTVYWYQQGPGQDPQFLISFYEKMQSDKGSIPDRFSAQQFSDYHSELNMSSLELGDSALYFCASGQGPNQPQHFGDGTRLSIL.